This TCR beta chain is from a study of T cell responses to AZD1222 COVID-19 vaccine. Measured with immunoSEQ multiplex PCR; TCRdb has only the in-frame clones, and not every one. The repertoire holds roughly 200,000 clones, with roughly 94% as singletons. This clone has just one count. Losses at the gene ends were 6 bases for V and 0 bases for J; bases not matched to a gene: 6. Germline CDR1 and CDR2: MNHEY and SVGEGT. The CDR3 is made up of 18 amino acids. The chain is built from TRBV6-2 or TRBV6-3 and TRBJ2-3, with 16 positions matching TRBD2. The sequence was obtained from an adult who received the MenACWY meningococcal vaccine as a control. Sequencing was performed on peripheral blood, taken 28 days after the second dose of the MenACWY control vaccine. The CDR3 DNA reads TGTGCCAGCAGCCTCGGGACTAGCGGGGGGGCTAGCACAGATACGCAGTATTTT. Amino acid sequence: CASSLGTSGGASTDTQYF.